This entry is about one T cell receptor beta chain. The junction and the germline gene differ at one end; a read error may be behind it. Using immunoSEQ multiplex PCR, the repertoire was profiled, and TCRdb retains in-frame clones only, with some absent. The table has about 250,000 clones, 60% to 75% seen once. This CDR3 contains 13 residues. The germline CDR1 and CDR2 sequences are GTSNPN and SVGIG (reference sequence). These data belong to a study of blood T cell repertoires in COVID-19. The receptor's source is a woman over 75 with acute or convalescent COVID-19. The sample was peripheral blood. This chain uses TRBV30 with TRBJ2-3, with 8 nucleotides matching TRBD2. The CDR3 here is CAWSVQESGSMNF. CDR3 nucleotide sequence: TGTGCCTGGAGTGTACAGGAGAGCGGGAGTATGAATTTT.